The present T cell receptor beta chain was sequenced within a study of blood T cell repertoires in COVID-19 (TCRdb year 2020). Describing the broader study: Collaborator samples came from the United States, Italy and Spain and covered acute and convalescent phases of COVID-19. The repertoires were released in a freely available public database meant as a resource for research on the immune response to SARS-CoV-2. Where available, HLA class I and class II types were obtained from metadata supplied by the sample provider rather than from assay-based typing. Nearly every sample came with metadata listing a de-identified subject ID, COVID-19 status, age in years and sex. The material from the prospective study consisted of cDNA or gDNA derived from T cells, B-cell-depleted T cells, or PBMCs. The dataset comprised deeply sampled blood TCRbeta repertoires from subjects exposed to, actively infected with, or recovered from COVID-19. Samples came from the ongoing ImmuneRACE study (first 160 participants) plus 1,254 subjects from 6 global collaborators. General conclusions and limits of the study: How much clinical and demographic metadata was included differed by source and by participant, and the metadata was provided uncurated.

Collaborating institutions collected whole blood in K2EDTA tubes following their own protocols. Collaborator samples were shipped for TCRbeta analysis as frozen whole blood, isolated PBMCs, or DNA extracted from either sample type. TCRbeta CDR3 regions were amplified from genomic DNA by means of the immunoSEQ Assay, a bias-controlled multiplex PCR. The study's own analysis went as follows. Nucleated cell counts per sample were estimated from amplification of reference gene primers within the assay. To quantify the absolute abundance of each unique TCRbeta CDR3 rearrangement, sequence reads were collapsed and filtered. For each sample, productive Simpson clonality was calculated by taking the square root of Simpson's diversity index across productive rearrangements. Imported from immuneACCESS, the table was reduced by TCRdb to in-frame sequences with V and J called. These copies leave out some clones; in studies compared against another copy, an unresolved V gene accounts for under half, and the cause of the remainder is not known. The V and J calls and clone size were taken over from that table, and D and trimming were inferred from the DNA. A total of approximately 210,000 clones appear in this sample, roughly 94% of them only once. The biggest ten clones account for more than 0.95% of the sample.

CDR1 GTSNPN and CDR2 SVGIG were looked up in the germline V gene (reference sequence). Trimming costs V 5 bases and J 1 base, and their ends lie 18 bases apart. Including cysteine and phenylalanine, the CDR3 has 15 amino acids. Kept here is only the CDR3 DNA, which spans 45 bases and is read in frame from base 1. Regarding this clone: This clone's antigen is unknown. No base quality values were provided; no much bigger clone lies one nucleotide off.

The receptor was derived from a young man with acute or convalescent COVID-19. This receptor chain uses TRBV30 and TRBJ2-7; D gene: possibly TRBD1, on 7 matching bases. The sample was peripheral blood. Read as DNA, the sequence is TGTGCCTGGTCCTCCCGCGGGACAGCGTCCTACGAGCAGTACTTC. The translation is CAWSSRGTASYEQYF.